This T cell receptor (beta chain) was identified during a study of sequential checkpoint blockade in melanoma. Background on the study: Arm A got nivolumab then ipilimumab; arm B the reverse, 1:1. Maintenance nivolumab came after either treatment sequence.

The CDR3 has 15 amino acids. Per the germline V gene, CDR1 is MNHEY and CDR2 is SMNVEV (reference sequence). Losses at the gene ends were 3 bases for V and 4 bases for J; bases not matched to a gene: 1. Sequencing used immunoSEQ multiplex PCR; TCRdb keeps in-frame clones, though not all of them. This table holds tens of thousands of clones, about 83% found once. The treatment denotes: randomized to nivolumab then ipilimumab (arm A) or the reverse (arm B). None of the patients previously received DNA-damaging chemotherapy. From thawed PBMCs, live CD3+CD8+ cells negative for CD19 and CD56 were sorted. The rearrangement links TRBV27 to TRBJ2-2, with 11 positions matching TRBD2. Sequenced here: CD8+ T cells sorted from blood (inferred from file names), sampled from a patient given nivolumab and ipilimumab in sequence. The sequence derives from a human donor with melanoma. The CDR3 loop is CASSFGLAGTGELFF. The CDR3 DNA is TGTGCCAGCAGTTTCGGACTAGCGGGCACCGGGGAGCTGTTTTTT.